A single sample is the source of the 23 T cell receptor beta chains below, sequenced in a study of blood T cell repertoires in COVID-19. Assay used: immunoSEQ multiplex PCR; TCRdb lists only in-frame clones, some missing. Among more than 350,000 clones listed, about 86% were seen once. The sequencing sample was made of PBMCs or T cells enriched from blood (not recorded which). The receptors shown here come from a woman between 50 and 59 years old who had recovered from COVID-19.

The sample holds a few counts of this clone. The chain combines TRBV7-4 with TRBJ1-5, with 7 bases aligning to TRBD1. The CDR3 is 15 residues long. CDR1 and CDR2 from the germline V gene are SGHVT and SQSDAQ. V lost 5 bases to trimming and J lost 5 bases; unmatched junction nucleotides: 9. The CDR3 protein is CASSRHRGPHQPQHF. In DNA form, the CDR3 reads TGTGCCAGCAGCCGGCACAGGGGCCCGCATCAGCCCCAGCATTTT. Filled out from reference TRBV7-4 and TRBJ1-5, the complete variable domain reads GAGVSQSPRYKVAKRGRDVALRCDSISGHVTLYWYRQTLGQGSEVLTYSQSDAQRDKSGRPSGRFSAERPERSVSTLKIQRTEQGDSAVYLCASSRHRGPHQPQHFGDGTRLSIL.

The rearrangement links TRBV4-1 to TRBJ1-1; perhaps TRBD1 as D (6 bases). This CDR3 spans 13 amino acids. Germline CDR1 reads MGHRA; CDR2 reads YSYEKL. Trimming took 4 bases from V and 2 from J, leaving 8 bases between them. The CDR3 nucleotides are TGCGCCAGCAGCCTGGACAGTAACACTGAAGCTTTCTTT. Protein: CASSLDSNTEAFF.

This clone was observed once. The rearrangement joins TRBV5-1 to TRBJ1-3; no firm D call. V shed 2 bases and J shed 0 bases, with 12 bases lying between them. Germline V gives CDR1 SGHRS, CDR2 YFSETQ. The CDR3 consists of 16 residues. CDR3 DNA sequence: TGCGCCAGCAGCTTCGAGGGAACTAACTCTGGAAACACCATATATTTT. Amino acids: CASSFEGTNSGNTIYF.

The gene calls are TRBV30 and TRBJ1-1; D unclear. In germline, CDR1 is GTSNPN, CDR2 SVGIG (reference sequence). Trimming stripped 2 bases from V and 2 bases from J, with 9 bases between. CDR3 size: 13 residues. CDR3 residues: CAWSRAGNTEAFF. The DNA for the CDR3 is TGTGCCTGGAGTCGAGCGGGTAACACTGAAGCTTTCTTT.

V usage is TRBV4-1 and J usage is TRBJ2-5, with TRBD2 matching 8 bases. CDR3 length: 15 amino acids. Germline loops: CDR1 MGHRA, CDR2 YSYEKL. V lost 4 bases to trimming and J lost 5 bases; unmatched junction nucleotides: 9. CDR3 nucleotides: TGCGCCAGCAGCCGGGAGTTAGCGGGGTGGGAGACCCAGTACTTC. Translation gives CASSRELAGWETQYF.

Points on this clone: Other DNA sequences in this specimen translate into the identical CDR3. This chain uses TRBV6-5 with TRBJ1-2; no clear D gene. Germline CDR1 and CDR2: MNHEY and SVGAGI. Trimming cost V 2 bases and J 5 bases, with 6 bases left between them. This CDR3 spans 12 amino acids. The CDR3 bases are TGTGCCAGCAGTTACGGCCAGTATGGCTACACCTTC. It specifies CASSYGQYGYTF.

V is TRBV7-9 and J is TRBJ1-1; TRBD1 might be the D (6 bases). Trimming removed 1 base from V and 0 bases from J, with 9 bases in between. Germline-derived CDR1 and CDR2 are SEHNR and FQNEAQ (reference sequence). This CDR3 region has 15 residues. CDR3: CASSLDGQMNTEAFF. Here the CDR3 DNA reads TGTGCCAGCAGCTTAGACGGACAGATGAACACTGAAGCTTTCTTT.

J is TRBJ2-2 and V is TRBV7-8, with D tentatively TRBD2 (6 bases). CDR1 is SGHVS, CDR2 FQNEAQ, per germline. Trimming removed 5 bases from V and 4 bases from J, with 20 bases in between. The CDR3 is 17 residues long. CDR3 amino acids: CASSTSGVAIGTGELFF. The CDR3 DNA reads TGTGCCAGCAGCACCTCGGGGGTGGCCATTGGCACCGGGGAGCTGTTTTTT.

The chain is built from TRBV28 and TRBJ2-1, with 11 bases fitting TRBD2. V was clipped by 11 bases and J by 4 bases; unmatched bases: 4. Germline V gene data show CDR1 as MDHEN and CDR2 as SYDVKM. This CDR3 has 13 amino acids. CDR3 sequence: CAALAGGYNEQFF. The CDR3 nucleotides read TGTGCCGCCCTAGCGGGGGGTTACAATGAGCAGTTCTTC.

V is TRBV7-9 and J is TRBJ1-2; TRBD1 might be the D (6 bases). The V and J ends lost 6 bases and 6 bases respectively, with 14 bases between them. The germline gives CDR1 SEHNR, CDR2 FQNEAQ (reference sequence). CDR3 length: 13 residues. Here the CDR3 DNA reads TGTGCCAGCAGTTCCGGGACACCCCATGGCTACACCTTC. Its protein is CASSSGTPHGYTF.

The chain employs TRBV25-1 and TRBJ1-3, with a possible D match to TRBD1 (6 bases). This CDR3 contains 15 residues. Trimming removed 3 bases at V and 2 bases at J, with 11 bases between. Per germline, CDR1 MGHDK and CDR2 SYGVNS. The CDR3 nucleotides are TGTGCCAGCAGTGACTTGGACAGACCTGGAAACACCATATATTTT. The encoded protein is CASSDLDRPGNTIYF.

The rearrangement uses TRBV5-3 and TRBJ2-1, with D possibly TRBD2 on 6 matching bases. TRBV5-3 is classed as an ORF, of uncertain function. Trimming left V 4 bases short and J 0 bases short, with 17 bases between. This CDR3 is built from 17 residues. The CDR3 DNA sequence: TGTGCCAGAAGCCCGGGGCGGGGTCGGTACTCCTACAATGAGCAGTTCTTC. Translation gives CARSPGRGRYSYNEQFF.

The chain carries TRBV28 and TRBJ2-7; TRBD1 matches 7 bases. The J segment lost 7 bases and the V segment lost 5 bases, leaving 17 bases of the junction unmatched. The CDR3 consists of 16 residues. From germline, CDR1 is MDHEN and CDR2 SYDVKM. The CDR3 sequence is CASSPPGQVRSREQYF. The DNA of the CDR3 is TGTGCCAGCAGTCCTCCAGGACAGGTGAGGTCGAGGGAGCAGTACTTC.

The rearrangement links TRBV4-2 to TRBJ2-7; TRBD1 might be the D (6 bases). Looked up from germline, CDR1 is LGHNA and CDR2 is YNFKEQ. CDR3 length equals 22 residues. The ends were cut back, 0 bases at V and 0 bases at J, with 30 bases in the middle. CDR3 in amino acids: CASSQDDVGWKGDKRSSYEQYF. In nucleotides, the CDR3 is TGTGCCAGCAGCCAAGATGATGTAGGGTGGAAGGGGGACAAACGGAGCTCCTACGAGCAGTACTTC.

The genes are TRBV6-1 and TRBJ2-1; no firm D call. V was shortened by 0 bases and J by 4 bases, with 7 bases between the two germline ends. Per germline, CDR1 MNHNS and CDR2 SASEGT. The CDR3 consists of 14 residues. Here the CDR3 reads CASSEASYYNEQFF. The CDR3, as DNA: TGTGCCAGCAGTGAAGCGTCGTATTACAATGAGCAGTTCTTC.

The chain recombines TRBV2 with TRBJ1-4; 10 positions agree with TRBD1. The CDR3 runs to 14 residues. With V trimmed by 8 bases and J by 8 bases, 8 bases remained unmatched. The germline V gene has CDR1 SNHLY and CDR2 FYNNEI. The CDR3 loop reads CASATGTGVEKLFF. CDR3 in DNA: TGTGCCAGCGCGACCGGGACAGGGGTCGAAAAACTGTTTTTT.

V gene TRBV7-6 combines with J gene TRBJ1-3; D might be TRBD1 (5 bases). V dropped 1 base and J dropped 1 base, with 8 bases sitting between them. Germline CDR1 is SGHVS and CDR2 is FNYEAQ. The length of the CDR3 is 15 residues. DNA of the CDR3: TGTGCCAGCAGCTTAGACGGGGGATCTGGAAACACCATATATTTT. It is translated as CASSLDGGSGNTIYF.

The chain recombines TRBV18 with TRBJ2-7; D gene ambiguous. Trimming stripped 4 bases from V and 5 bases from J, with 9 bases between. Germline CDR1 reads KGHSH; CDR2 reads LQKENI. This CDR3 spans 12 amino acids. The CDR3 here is CASSHRDDEQYF. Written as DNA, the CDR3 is TGTGCCAGCTCACACCGAGATGACGAGCAGTACTTC.

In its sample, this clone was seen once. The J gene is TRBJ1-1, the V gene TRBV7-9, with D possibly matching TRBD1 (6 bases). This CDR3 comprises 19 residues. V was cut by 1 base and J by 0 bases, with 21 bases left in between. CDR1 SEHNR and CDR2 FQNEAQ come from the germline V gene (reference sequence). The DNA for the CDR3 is TGTGCCAGCAGCTTAGGACGGGTGCGGGGGCCCTTAATGAACACTGAAGCTTTCTTT. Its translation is CASSLGRVRGPLMNTEAFF.

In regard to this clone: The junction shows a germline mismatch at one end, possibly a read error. The CDR3 protein is CSAPRPEGTAF. The CDR3 coding sequence is TGCAGTGCGCCCCGACCGGAGGGGACTGCCTTC. The gene calls are TRBV20-1 and TRBJ2-7; D may be TRBD2 (6 bases). This CDR3 has 11 amino acids. The germline CDR1 and CDR2 sequences are DFQATT and SNEGSKA (reference sequence).

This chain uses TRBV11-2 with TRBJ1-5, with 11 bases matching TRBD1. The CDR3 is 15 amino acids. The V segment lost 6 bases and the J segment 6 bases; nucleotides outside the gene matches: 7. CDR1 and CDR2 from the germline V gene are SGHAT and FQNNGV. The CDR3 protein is CASSRDRGATQPQHF. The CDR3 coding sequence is TGTGCCAGCAGTCGGGACAGGGGGGCAACTCAGCCCCAGCATTTT.

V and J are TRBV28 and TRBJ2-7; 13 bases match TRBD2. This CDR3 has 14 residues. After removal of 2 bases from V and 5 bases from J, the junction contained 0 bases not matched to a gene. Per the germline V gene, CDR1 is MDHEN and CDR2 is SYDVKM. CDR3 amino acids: CASSLGLAGDEQYF. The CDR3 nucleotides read TGTGCCAGCAGTTTAGGACTAGCGGGGGACGAGCAGTACTTC.

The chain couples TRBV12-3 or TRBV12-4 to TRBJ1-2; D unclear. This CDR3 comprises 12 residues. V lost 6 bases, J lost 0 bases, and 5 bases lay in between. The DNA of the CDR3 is TGTGCCAGCAGCACAACTAACTATGGCTACACCTTC. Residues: CASSTTNYGYTF.